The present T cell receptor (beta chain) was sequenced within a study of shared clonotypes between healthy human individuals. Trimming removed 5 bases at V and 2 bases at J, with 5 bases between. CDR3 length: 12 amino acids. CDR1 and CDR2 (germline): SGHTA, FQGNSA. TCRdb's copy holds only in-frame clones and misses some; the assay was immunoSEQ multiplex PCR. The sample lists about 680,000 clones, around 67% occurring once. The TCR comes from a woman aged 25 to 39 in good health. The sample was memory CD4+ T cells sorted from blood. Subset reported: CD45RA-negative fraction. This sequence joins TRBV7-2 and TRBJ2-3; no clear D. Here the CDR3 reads CASSEITDTQYF. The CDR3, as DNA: TGTGCCAGCAGCGAGATCACAGATACGCAGTATTTT.